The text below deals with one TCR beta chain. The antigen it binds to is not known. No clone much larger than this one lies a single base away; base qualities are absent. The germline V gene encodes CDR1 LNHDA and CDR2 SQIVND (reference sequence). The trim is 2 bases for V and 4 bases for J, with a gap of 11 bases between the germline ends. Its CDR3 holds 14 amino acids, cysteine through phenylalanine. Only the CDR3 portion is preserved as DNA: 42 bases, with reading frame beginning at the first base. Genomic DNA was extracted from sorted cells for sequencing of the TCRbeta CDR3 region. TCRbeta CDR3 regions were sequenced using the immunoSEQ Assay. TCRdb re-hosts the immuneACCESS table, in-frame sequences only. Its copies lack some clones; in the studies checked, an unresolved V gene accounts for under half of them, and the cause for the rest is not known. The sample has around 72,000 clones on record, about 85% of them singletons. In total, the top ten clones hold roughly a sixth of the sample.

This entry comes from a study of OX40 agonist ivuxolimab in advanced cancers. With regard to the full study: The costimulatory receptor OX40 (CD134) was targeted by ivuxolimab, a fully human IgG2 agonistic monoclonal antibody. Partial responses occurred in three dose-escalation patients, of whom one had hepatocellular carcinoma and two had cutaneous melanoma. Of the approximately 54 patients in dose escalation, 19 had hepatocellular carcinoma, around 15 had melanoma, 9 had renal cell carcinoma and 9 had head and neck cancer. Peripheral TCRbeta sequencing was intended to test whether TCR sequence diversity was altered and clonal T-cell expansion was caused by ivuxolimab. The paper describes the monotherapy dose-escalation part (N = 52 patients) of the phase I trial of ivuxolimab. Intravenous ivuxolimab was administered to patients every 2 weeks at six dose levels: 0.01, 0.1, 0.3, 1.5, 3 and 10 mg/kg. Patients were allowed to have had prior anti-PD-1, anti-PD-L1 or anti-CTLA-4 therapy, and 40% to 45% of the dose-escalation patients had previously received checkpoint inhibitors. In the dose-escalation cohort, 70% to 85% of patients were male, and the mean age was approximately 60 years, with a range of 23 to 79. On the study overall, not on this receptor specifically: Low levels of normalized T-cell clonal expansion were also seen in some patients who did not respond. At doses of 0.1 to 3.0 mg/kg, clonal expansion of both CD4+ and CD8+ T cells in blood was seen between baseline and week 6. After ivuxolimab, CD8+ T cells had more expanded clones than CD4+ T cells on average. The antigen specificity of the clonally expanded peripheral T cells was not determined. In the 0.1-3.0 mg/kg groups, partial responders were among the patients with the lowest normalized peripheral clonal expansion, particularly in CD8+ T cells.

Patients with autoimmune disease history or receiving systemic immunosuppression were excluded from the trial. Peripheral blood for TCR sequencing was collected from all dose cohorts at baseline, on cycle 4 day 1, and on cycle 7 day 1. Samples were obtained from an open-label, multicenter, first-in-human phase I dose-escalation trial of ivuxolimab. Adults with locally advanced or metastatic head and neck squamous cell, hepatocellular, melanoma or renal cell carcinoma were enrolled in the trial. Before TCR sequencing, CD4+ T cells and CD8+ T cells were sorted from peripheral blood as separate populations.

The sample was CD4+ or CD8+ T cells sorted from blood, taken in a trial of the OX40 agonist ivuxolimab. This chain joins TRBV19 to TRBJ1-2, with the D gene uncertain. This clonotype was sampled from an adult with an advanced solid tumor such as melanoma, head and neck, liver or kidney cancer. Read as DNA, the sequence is TGTGCCAGTAGTATAATTGGGGAACTCTATGGCTACACCTTC. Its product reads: CASSIIGELYGYTF.